The following is a TCR beta chain sequence with its context. Its cognate antigen is unknown. Produced via immunoSEQ multiplex PCR; TCRdb's table is partial and in-frame only. Among 70,000 to 80,000 clones listed, around three quarters were seen once. The sample comes from a study of T cell responses to AZD1222 COVID-19 vaccine. Study-wide results and caveats: Spike as a whole was targeted by vaccine-associated CD4 TCRs, dominant at 160-218 and 743-854. Baseline seropositivity characterized only six AZD1222 recipients. Samples come after the peak T cell response, not at day 14. Clonal diversity was possibly underestimated; the donors were predominantly white British and more often female.

The source was peripheral blood, collected 28 days after the second AZD1222 dose. The TCR sequence derives from an adult who received the AZD1222 COVID-19 vaccine.

In nucleotides, the CDR3 is TGTGCCAGCAGCCCAAACAGGGGGCTGGGAACTGAAGCTTTCTTT. Translation gives CASSPNRGLGTEAFF. The rearrangement uses TRBV7-2 and TRBJ1-1, with 9 bases matching TRBD1. The J segment lost 5 bases and the V segment lost 5 bases, leaving 9 bases of the junction unmatched. The CDR3 runs 15 residues. Germline V gene data show CDR1 as SGHTA and CDR2 as FQGNSA. The whole variable domain, remainder taken from reference TRBV7-2 and TRBJ1-1, is GAGVSQSPSNKVTEKGKDVELRCDPISGHTALYWYRQSLGQGLEFLIYFQGNSAPDKSGLPSDRFSAERTGGSVSTLTIQRTQQEDSAVYLCASSPNRGLGTEAFFGQGTRLTVV.